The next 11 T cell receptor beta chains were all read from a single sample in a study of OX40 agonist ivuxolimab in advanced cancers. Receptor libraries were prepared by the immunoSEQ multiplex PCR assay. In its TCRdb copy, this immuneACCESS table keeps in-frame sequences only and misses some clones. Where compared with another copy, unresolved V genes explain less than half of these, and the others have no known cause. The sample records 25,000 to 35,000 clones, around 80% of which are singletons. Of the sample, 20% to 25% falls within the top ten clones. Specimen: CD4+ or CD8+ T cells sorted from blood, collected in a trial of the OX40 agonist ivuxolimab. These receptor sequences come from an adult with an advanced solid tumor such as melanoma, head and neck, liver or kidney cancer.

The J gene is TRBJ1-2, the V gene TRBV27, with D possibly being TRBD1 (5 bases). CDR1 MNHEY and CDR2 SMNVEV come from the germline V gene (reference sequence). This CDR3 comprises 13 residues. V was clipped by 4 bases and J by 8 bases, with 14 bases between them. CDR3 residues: CASSYTGSGGYTF. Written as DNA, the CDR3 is TGTGCCAGCAGTTATACGGGTTCAGGGGGCTACACCTTC.

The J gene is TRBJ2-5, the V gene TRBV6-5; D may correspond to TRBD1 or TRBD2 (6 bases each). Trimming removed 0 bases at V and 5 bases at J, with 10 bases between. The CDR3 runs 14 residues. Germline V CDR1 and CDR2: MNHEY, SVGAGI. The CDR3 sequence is CASSYSGGRETQYF. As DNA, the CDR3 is TGTGCCAGCAGTTACTCAGGGGGGCGGGAGACCCAGTACTTC.

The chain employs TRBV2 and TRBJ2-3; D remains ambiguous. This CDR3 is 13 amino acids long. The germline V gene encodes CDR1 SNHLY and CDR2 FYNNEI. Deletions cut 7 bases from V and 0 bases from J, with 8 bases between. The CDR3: CASTISSTDTQYF. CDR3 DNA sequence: TGTGCCAGCACTATTTCGAGCACAGATACGCAGTATTTT.

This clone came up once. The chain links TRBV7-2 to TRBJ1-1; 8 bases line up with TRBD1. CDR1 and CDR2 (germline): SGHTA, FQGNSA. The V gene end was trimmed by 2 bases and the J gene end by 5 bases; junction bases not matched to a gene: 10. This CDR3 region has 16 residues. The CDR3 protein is CASSLRRSGGATEAFF. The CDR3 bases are TGTGCCAGCAGCTTACGGAGGTCAGGGGGCGCGACTGAAGCTTTCTTT.

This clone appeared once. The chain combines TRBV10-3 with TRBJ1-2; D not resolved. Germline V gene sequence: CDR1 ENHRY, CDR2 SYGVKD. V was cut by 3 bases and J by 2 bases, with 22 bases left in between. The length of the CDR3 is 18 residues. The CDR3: CAISESRSAAGPNYGYTF. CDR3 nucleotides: TGTGCCATCAGTGAAAGCAGATCAGCGGCAGGACCCAACTATGGCTACACCTTC.

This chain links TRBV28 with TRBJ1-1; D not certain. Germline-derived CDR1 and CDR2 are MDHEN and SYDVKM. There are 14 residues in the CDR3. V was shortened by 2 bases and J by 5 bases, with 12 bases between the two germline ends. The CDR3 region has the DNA TGTGCCAGCAGTTTAGGAGGCAGCGGGACTGAAGCTTTCTTT. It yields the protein CASSLGGSGTEAFF.

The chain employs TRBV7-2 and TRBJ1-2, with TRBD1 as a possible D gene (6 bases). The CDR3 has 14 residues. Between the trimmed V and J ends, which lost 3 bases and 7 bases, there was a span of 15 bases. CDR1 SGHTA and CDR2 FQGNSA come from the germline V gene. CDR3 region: CASSLEQTGTGYTF. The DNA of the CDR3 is TGTGCCAGCAGCTTGGAACAGACAGGAACTGGCTACACCTTC. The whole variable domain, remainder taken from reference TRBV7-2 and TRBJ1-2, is GAGVSQSPSNKVTEKGKDVELRCDPISGHTALYWYRQSLGQGLEFLIYFQGNSAPDKSGLPSDRFSAERTGGSVSTLTIQRTQQEDSAVYLCASSLEQTGTGYTFGSGTRLTVV.

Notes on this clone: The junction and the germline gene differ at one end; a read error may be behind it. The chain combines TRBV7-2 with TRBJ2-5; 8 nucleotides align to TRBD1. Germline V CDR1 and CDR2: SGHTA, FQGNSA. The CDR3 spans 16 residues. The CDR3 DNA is TGCGCCAGCAGCCAAGGTGGGGACAGGACGTGGGAGACCCAGTACTTC. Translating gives CASSQGGDRTWETQYF.

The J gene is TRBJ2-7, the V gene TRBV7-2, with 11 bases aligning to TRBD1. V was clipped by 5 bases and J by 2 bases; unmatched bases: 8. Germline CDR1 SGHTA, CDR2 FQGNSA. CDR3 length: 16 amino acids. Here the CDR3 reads CASSMSPGQGAYEQYF. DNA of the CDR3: TGTGCCAGCAGCATGAGTCCGGGACAGGGGGCCTACGAGCAGTACTTC.

The CDR3 reads CASSVGYNQPQHF. The CDR3 nucleotides are TGTGCCAGCAGTGTGGGCTACAATCAGCCCCAGCATTTT. The chain links TRBV7-6 to TRBJ1-5; no clear D. Germline values: CDR1 SGHVS, CDR2 FNYEAQ. The CDR3 runs to 13 residues. Trimming removed 6 bases at V and 3 bases at J, with 9 bases between.

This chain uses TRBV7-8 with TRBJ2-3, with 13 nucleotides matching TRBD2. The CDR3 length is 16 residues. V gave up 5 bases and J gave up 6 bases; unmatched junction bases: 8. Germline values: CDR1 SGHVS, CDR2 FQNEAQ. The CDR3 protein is CASSVRLAGGFDTQYF. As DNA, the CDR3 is TGTGCCAGCAGCGTAAGACTAGCGGGGGGATTCGATACGCAGTATTTT.